These T cell receptor beta chains were read from a single sample in a study of blood T cells in healthy people across ages. TCRdb reanalysed the 5' RACE reads using MiXCR and keeps one entry per CDR3 protein. The sample carries 700,000 or so distinct CDR3 sequences, roughly 43% recorded once. The sample consisted of blood. The source is a man older than 75 in good health. Both conserved end residues are part of each CDR3. The D gene is left open where the match is weak. Size is omitted from some rows. Given values are once, few, many or a class for expanded clones.

j_gene	d_gene	abundance	v_gene	CDR3aa	CDR3nt
TRBJ1-4	TRBD1	NA	TRBV7-2	CASSSGRGGRGEKLFF	TGTGCCAGCAGCTCTGGGCGAGGGGGCCGGGGTGAAAAACTGTTTTTT
TRBJ2-7	NA	NA	TRBV14	CASSQTGIFSYEQYF	TGTGCCAGCAGCCAAACAGGAATTTTCTCCTACGAGCAGTACTTC
TRBJ1-2	TRBD1	many	TRBV7-2	CASSDRQGIYGYTF	TGTGCCAGCAGCGACCGACAGGGTATCTATGGCTACACCTTC
TRBJ2-1	TRBD2	few	TRBV28	CASSLFTSGSYNEQFF	TGTGCCAGCAGCCTCTTCACTAGCGGGTCCTACAATGAGCAGTTCTTC
TRBJ1-2	NA	many	TRBV24-1	CATSDSGSYGYTF	TGTGCCACCAGTGATTCAGGGAGCTATGGCTACACCTTC
TRBJ1-2	TRBD1	NA	TRBV3-1	CASSQDLGQVTYGYTF	TGTGCCAGCAGCCAAGATCTGGGACAGGTGACATATGGCTACACCTTC
TRBJ2-3	TRBD2	medium-sized	TRBV7-2	CASSLAGADTQYF	TGTGCCAGCAGCCTAGCGGGAGCAGATACGCAGTATTTT
TRBJ2-2	NA	few	TRBV5-1	CASSLGGIDTGELFF	TGCGCCAGCAGCCTAGGTGGGATCGACACCGGGGAGCTGTTTTTT
TRBJ2-5	NA	NA	TRBV7-9	CASSPSGPQETQYF	TGTGCCAGCAGCCCGTCGGGACCTCAAGAGACCCAGTACTTC
TRBJ2-2	TRBD2	NA	TRBV20-1	CSARGGGAPTGELFF	TGCAGTGCTAGAGGCGGGGGGGCCCCCACCGGGGAGCTGTTTTTT
TRBJ2-7	TRBD2	NA	TRBV11-2	CASSLRTSGTDPYEQYF	TGTGCCAGCAGCTTAAGGACTAGCGGGACGGACCCCTACGAGCAGTACTTC
TRBJ2-1	TRBD1	many	TRBV6-5	CASSSPGQAGHEQFF	TGTGCCAGCAGTTCGCCGGGACAGGCGGGGCATGAGCAGTTCTTC
TRBJ2-5	NA	few	TRBV28	CASRTAQETQYF	TGTGCCAGCAGGACAGCTCAAGAGACCCAGTACTTC
TRBJ2-4	TRBD1	few	TRBV7-2	CASSPRPGQGYIQYF	TGTGCCAGCAGCCCTCGACCGGGACAGGGCTACATTCAGTACTTC
TRBJ1-2	NA	many	TRBV4-3	CASTPRETNYGYTF	TGCGCCAGCACCCCTCGTGAGACCAACTATGGCTACACCTTC
TRBJ2-1	NA	few	TRBV25-1	CASSEYGRFASYNEQFF	TGTGCCAGCAGTGAATATGGGAGATTCGCCTCCTACAATGAGCAGTTCTTC
TRBJ2-6	NA	few	TRBV10-3	CAISESGPGVSVSGANVLTF	TGTGCCATCAGTGAGTCGGGCCCAGGGGTCTCCGTCTCTGGGGCCAACGTCCTGACTTTC
TRBJ1-5	NA	NA	TRBV19	CASRTSDRYNQPQHF	TGTGCCAGTAGGACTTCAGACAGGTACAATCAGCCCCAGCATTTT
TRBJ2-7	TRBD2	NA	TRBV20-1	CSAKAGSYEQYF	TGCAGTGCCAAAGCGGGATCCTACGAGCAGTACTTC
TRBJ2-7	NA	NA	TRBV3-1	CASSHRAGYNYEQYF	TGTGCCAGCAGCCATCGGGCAGGATATAACTACGAGCAGTACTTC
TRBJ1-2	NA	NA	TRBV12-3/TRBV12-4	CASSPLSTSRAQGYTF	TGTGCCAGCAGCCCGTTATCAACGTCCCGGGCCCAGGGCTACACCTTC
TRBJ1-2	NA	NA	TRBV7-2	CASSPRDYYGYTF	TGTGCCAGCAGCCCCCGGGACTACTATGGCTACACCTTC
TRBJ2-4	NA	NA	TRBV20-1	CSAFRDPGIQYF	TGCAGTGCTTTCCGGGATCCAGGCATTCAGTACTTC
TRBJ2-5	TRBD1	NA	TRBV10-1	CASMGQYQETQYF	TGCGCCAGCATGGGACAGTACCAAGAGACCCAGTACTTC